This TCR beta chain was identified during a study of T cell responses to AZD1222 COVID-19 vaccine. Generated by immunoSEQ multiplex PCR, the TCRdb table keeps only in-frame clones and is missing some. The table lists 100,000 or so clones, around nine tenths of them singletons. The J segment lost 6 bases and the V segment lost 4 bases, leaving 4 bases of the junction unmatched. The CDR3 covers 14 residues. Germline V gene sequence: CDR1 SGHRS, CDR2 YFSETQ. Study outcomes and limitations: There were mostly white British donors and more females than males, and clonal diversity was possibly underestimated. Repertoire sampling occurred only after the peak T cell response.

About this clone itself: As yet, its antigen is unknown.

The receptor was derived from an adult in good health. This chain links TRBV5-1 with TRBJ2-1; 10 bases match TRBD1. The source was peripheral blood, collected on day 0 of AZD1222 vaccination. The CDR3 loop is CASSLRTGGNEQFF. In nucleotides, the CDR3 is TGCGCCAGCAGCCTCCGGACAGGGGGCAATGAGCAGTTCTTC.